The sequence of this T cell receptor (beta chain) was determined in a study of breast tumors, draining lymph nodes, adjacent tissues. Study outcomes and limitations: Compared with basal-like, luminal-like tumors shared significantly more repertoire with nontumor tissue. Compared with lymph nodes, tumors were less diverse; compared with nontumor tissue, more. Data fit most tumor T cells coming from lymph node, expanding in tumor.

This clonotype was seen a handful of times. Its matching antigen is unknown. A clone one base away is much larger, so this may be a read error. Germline CDR1 SEHNR, CDR2 FQNEAQ (reference sequence). The CDR3 consists of 15 residues. Axillary draining lymph nodes of breast cancer patients supplied the node samples. TCRdb analysed the multiplex PCR reads with MiXCR anew, one entry per CDR3 protein. Of approximately 100,000 distinct CDR3 sequences listed, around 21% were seen once; the top ten hold over 1%. Sequenced sample: axillary lymph node tissue. This TCR derives from a female donor with breast cancer. Some clones in this sample may be carry-over from other donors' samples. The chain couples TRBV7-9 to TRBJ2-1; D unresolved. The CDR3 spells CASSPSVGPYNEQLF. The CDR3 nucleotides read TGTGCCAGCAGCCCAAGTGTTGGGCCTTACAATGAGCAGCTCTTC.